This T cell receptor (beta chain) was profiled in a study of blood T cell repertoires in COVID-19. Looking at the study overall: There were acute and convalescent COVID-19 samples, and they came from the United States, Italy and Spain. Nucleic acid was either cDNA or gDNA, and it came from T cells, B-cell-depleted T cells, or PBMCs.

Germline assignment: CDR1 LNHNV and CDR2 YYDKDF (reference sequence). V was cut by 0 bases and J by 4 bases, with 7 bases left in between. CDR3 size: 14 residues. Using immunoSEQ multiplex PCR, the repertoire was profiled, and TCRdb retains in-frame clones only, with some absent. The data show fewer than 300,000 clones, 70% to 90% seen once. Sequencing used peripheral blood. The TCR sequence derives from a woman between 45 and 65 years old with acute or convalescent COVID-19. The chain uses TRBV15 and TRBJ2-1; unclear D gene. The chain's CDR3 is CATSRESPYNEQFF. For the CDR3, the DNA is TGTGCCACCAGCAGAGAGAGCCCTTACAATGAGCAGTTCTTC.